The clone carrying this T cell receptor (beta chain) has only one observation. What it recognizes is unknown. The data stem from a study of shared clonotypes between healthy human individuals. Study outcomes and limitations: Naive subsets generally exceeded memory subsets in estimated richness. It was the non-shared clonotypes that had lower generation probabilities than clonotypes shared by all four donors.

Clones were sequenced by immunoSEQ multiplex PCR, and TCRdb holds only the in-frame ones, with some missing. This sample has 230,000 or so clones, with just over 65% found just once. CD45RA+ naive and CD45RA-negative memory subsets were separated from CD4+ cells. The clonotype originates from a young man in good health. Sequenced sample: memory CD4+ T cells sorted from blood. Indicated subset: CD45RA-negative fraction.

CDR3 sequence: CASSQGWSSGSEQYF. DNA of the CDR3: TGCGCCAGCAGCCAGGGGTGGTCTAGCGGGAGCGAGCAGTACTTC. The chain employs TRBV4-1 and TRBJ2-7, with 10 bases matching TRBD2. The germline V gene has CDR1 MGHRA and CDR2 YSYEKL. This CDR3 has 15 residues. V dropped 3 bases and J dropped 6; count of bases not matched to a gene: 8.